This T cell receptor (beta chain) was sequenced for a study of CD8 T cells in Susac syndrome. Sequencing of TCR beta was performed on blood CD8+ T cells and on blood CD4+ T cells. Patients having Susac syndrome satisfied recently defined diagnostic criteria for definite or probable disease. V lost 3 bases and J 5 bases, leaving 14 bases between the germline ends. The CDR3 spans 13 residues. The germline CDR1 and CDR2 sequences are DFQATT and SNEGSKA (reference sequence). RNA totalling roughly 0.45 to 1 ug underwent reverse transcription with random hexamers. TCRdb reprocessed the immunoSEQ multiplex PCR reads via MiXCR and lists one record per CDR3 protein. In the table there are roughly 200,000 distinct CDR3 sequences, 91% of which are singletons.

This receptor was obtained from a human donor with Susac syndrome. J is TRBJ2-7 and V is TRBV20-1, with D unclear. The sequenced sample was CD4+ T cells from PBMCs. CDR3 coding DNA: TGCAGTGCTAGTGACCCAATTCGCAACGAGCAGTACTTC. Protein product: CSASDPIRNEQYF.